The 5 T cell receptor beta chains reported below all come from one sample, sequenced in a study of beta chain features in type 1 diabetes (dated by TCRdb to the late 2010s). Library preparation employed the immunoSEQ multiplex PCR assay. The entire amount of isolated RNA was reverse transcribed using the High Capacity cDNA Reverse Transcription Kit, so the sequenced TCRB transcripts were expressed ones. Imported from immuneACCESS, the table was reduced by TCRdb to in-frame sequences with V and J called. These copies leave out some clones; in studies compared against another copy, an unresolved V gene accounts for under half, and the cause of the remainder is not known. This sample gives about 150,000 clones in total; just over 9% of them show up just once. Around 2.5% of the sample lies in the top ten. Sequencing input: central memory CD4+ T cells from blood. The receptor set was obtained from a woman between 18 and 30 years old in good health.

J is TRBJ1-2 and V is TRBV5-6; 9 bases are a match to TRBD1. Per the germline V gene, CDR1 is SGHDT and CDR2 is YYEEEE. V gave up 1 base and J gave up 3 bases; unmatched junction bases: 1. The CDR3 covers 14 residues. The CDR3 nucleotides are TGTGCCAGCAGCTTGTGGGACAGGGACTATGGCTACACCTTC. It encodes CASSLWDRDYGYTF.

As concerns this clone: Other nucleotide sequences in the sample specify the same CDR3. The rearrangement links TRBV2 to TRBJ2-5; 9 bases are shared with TRBD2. Losses at the gene ends were 5 bases for V and 4 bases for J; bases not matched to a gene: 5. Germline V CDR1 and CDR2: SNHLY, FYNNEI. CDR3 size: 14 residues. The CDR3 nucleotides are TGTGCCAGCAGTCTAGCGGGGCAGGGAGAGACCCAGTACTTC. Protein product: CASSLAGQGETQYF.

This rearrangement joins TRBV14 to TRBJ2-3; TRBD2 might be the D (6 bases). Germline V CDR1 and CDR2: SGHDN, FVKESK. V was trimmed by 4 bases and J by 5 bases, leaving 16 bases between them. The CDR3 length is 15 residues. The CDR3 DNA reads TGTGCCAGCAGCCCCTCAGGAGGGTTTGTAGATACGCAGTATTTT. Translated: CASSPSGGFVDTQYF.

A few counts support this clone. The chain recombines TRBV29-1 with TRBJ1-1, with 7 bases aligning to TRBD1. The CDR3 is made up of 13 amino acids. V trimming: 7 bases; J trimming: 2 bases; junction bases outside the gene matches: 7. CDR1 and CDR2 (germline): SQVTM, ANQGSEA. The CDR3, as DNA: TGCAGCGCTGGAGAGGGGGCCAACACTGAAGCTTTCTTT. Its protein is CSAGEGANTEAFF. The complete variable domain, with remaining parts taken from reference TRBV29-1 and TRBJ1-1, reads SAVISQKPSRDICQRGTSLTIQCQVDSQVTMMFWYRQQPGQSLTLIATANQGSEATYESGFVIDKFPISRPNLTFSTLTVSNMSPEDSSIYLCSAGEGANTEAFFGQGTRLTVV.

The V call is TRBV10-3, the J call TRBJ2-7; 7 bases agree with TRBD1. Germline CDR1 and CDR2: ENHRY and SYGVKD. V lost 2 bases to trimming and J lost 12 bases; unmatched junction nucleotides: 7. The CDR3 consists of 12 residues. CDR3 coding DNA: TGTGCCATCAGTGAGACCCGACAGGGTCTGTACTTC. Amino acids: CAISETRQGLYF.